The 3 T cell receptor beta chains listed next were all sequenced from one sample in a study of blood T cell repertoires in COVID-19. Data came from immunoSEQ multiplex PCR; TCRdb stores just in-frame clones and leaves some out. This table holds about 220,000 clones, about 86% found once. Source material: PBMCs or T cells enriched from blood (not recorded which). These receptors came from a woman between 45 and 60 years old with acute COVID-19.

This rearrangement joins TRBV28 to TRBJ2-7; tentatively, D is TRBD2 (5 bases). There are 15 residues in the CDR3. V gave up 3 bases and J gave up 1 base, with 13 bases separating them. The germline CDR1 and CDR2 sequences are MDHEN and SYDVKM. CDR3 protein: CASSFSRGKSYEQYF. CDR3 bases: TGTGCCAGCAGTTTCTCACGGGGAAAATCCTACGAGCAGTACTTC.

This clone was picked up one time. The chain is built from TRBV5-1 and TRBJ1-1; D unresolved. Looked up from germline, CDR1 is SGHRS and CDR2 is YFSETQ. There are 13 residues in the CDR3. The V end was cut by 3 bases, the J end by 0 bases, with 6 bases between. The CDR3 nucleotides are TGCGCCAGCAGCTACAGTCTGAACACTGAAGCTTTCTTT. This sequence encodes CASSYSLNTEAFF. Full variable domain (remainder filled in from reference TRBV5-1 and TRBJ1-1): KAGVTQTPRYLIKTRGQQVTLSCSPISGHRSVSWYQQTPGQGLQFLFEYFSETQRNKGNFPGRFSGRQFSNSRSEMNVSTLELGDSALYLCASSYSLNTEAFFGQGTRLTVV.

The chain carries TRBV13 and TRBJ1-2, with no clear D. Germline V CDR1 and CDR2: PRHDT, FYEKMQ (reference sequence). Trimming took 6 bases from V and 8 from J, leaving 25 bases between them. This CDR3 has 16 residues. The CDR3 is CASSFTFLTEIGGYTF. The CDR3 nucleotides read TGTGCCAGCAGTTTCACCTTCCTTACCGAAATCGGGGGCTACACCTTC.